Reported below is one T cell receptor beta chain. In this sample, this clonotype turned up a few times. No antigen is known for it. The sample holds no much larger clone one base away, and base qualities are not on file. The treatment or condition label here, explained by the study, means: live attenuated yellow fever vaccine strain. A standard Ficoll-Paque protocol was used to isolate PBMCs from peripheral blood. Dynabeads CD4 and CD8 positive selection kits were used to isolate the CD4 and CD8 T-cell fractions. TriZol was used to extract RNA from bulk PBMCs, CD4 and CD8 fractions, and dextramer-positive and dextramer-negative fractions. This entry is derived from a study of T cells after yellow fever vaccination (dated by TCRdb to between 2017 and 2020). Some background on the complete study: The SMART-Seq v4 Ultra Low Input RNA kit was used to prepare libraries from fractions with low cell numbers. Blood was drawn at multiple timepoints before and after primary and secondary immunization, with bulk PBMC replicates and cell subsets isolated. Two healthy male donors made up the cohort, one aged 18 to 30 years and the other aged 30 to 40 years. To follow T-cell clones before and after primary and booster YFV17D yellow fever vaccination, bulk TCR alpha and beta repertoires were sequenced over time. The full study reports these points: Most clones expanded after primary vaccination were re-detected after the booster (around 96% of CD4 and approximately 88% of CD8), suggesting broad memory maintenance. Because abundant contaminating clonotypes from the bulk population could be contained in FACS-sorted repertoires, computational filtering was required. Only two donors were included in the study, so the extent to which the findings can be generalized is limited. A small share of clonotypes occurred in both CD4 and CD8 compartments, likely arising from convergent recombination. Compared with the primary T-cell response, the secondary T-cell response was weaker but faster, peaking on day 5 rather than day 15.

V is trimmed back by 2 bases and J by 4 bases, and the junction contains 13 bases that no gene match accounts for. From the germline V gene, CDR1 is MGHDK and CDR2 is SYGVNS. Measured from the cysteine to the phenylalanine, the CDR3 is 18 residues long. Only the CDR3 part of the read is kept: 54 bases, read in frame from the first base. TCR cDNA was synthesized by 5'RACE template switching, through which a universal primer site and unique molecular identifiers were introduced. cDNA synthesis was primed from both the TCR alpha and TCR beta constant segments. Library amplification used two PCR steps, and the second PCR step added sample barcodes and sequencing adapters. Libraries were sequenced on Illumina HiSeq 2500 (2x100 bp) or NovaSeq (2x150 bp). The study's own analysis went as follows. MIGEC was used to demultiplex reads and collapse the reads into UMI consensus sequences, and MiXCR was used for V(D)J alignment. Vaccine-responding clonotypes were defined with edgeR using replicate PBMC samples, requiring FDR below 0.01 and a log2 fold change above 5 up to day 15. Each bulk clonotype received a CD4 or CD8 identity based on whether the sequenced CD4 or CD8 repertoire contained that clonotype at higher abundance. Clones were called with MiXCR by TCRdb after fastp trimmed the public reads at Q25, and only in-frame beta chains were retained. Entries are consolidated by CDR3 protein sequence, retaining the most common genes and DNA. TCRdb assigned the V and J calls; the authors' analysis was not used. In this sample the table shows some 110,000 distinct CDR3 sequences, roughly 7.9% of which occur a single time. The ten largest clones represent approximately 3% of the sample.

The rearranged chain carries TRBV25-1 and TRBJ2-5, and TRBD2 aligns with 10 junction nucleotides. The specimen comprised CD4+ T cells sorted from PBMCs, sampled approximately 47 days after the first yellow fever vaccination. The source of this sequence is a man aged 18-30 years who received the YFV17D yellow fever vaccine. CDR3 loop: CASSEIGASGGVGETQYF. The sequence in DNA is TGTGCCAGCAGTGAAATCGGGGCTAGCGGGGGAGTTGGAGAGACCCAGTACTTC.